This T cell receptor (beta chain) comes out of a study of blood T cell repertoires in COVID-19 (dated by TCRdb to 2020 to 2022). Turning to the overall study: Samples from collaborators originated in the United States, Italy and Spain and spanned both the acute and convalescent phases of COVID-19. The material from the prospective study consisted of cDNA or gDNA derived from T cells, B-cell-depleted T cells, or PBMCs. Subjects who had been exposed to COVID-19, were actively infected with it, or had recovered from it provided the deeply sampled blood TCRbeta repertoires that made up the dataset. Sample metadata almost always included a de-identified subject ID, COVID-19 status, age in years and sex. The samples were drawn from the first 160 participants of the ongoing ImmuneRACE study and from 950 to 1,500 subjects provided by 6 global collaborators. Where available, HLA class I and class II types were obtained from metadata supplied by the sample provider rather than from assay-based typing. A freely available public database, intended as a resource for researchers studying the immune response to SARS-CoV-2, is where the repertoires were released.

The immunoSEQ Assay, a bias-controlled multiplex PCR, was used to amplify TCRbeta CDR3 regions from genomic DNA. Processing in the source paper ran as follows. Nucleated cell counts per sample were estimated from amplification of reference gene primers within the assay. To quantify the absolute abundance of each unique TCRbeta CDR3 rearrangement, sequence reads were collapsed and filtered. For each sample, productive Simpson clonality was calculated by taking the square root of Simpson's diversity index across productive rearrangements. TCRdb holds this immuneACCESS table with in-frame rearrangements only. Some clones are missing; in checked studies, unresolved V genes explain under half, and the rest has no known cause. The D gene and trimming were derived from the DNA, and the V and J assignments and clone size from that table. The sample has approximately 170,000 clones on record, about four fifths of them singletons. The top ten hold roughly 3.2% of the sample.

Broader findings and caveats from the paper: The amount of clinical and demographic metadata varied by source and participant and was provided uncurated.

In the prospective study, participants were roughly 18 to 95 years old, resided in about 25 geographic areas of the United States, and were enrolled through a virtual design. In the prospective study, cohorts were assigned on the basis of participant-reported clinical history obtained from a screening survey and a study questionnaire. For ImmuneRACE Cohort 3, a participant was defined as recovered based on two consecutive negative NP/OP PCR tests, clearance by a healthcare professional, or resolution of symptoms. Mobile phlebotomists in the prospective study collected whole blood, serum and a nasopharyngeal or oropharyngeal swab from every participant. Over a roughly 2-month period, participants in the prospective study had the option of providing additional blood draws and questionnaires. Before DNA extraction, blood samples from the prospective study were shipped at room temperature or frozen.

This clone appeared once. No cognate antigen has been identified for it. Qualities for individual bases were not recorded, and no much larger clone is one base off. The sequence was obtained from a woman in her thirties who had recovered from COVID-19. The specimen sequenced was PBMCs or T cells enriched from blood (not recorded which).

The DNA is as follows: TGTGCCAGTAGTCCTCGGACAGGGGGCGCCTACAATGAGCAGTTCTTC. This gives the protein CASSPRTGGAYNEQFF. This chain is built from TRBV19 and TRBJ2-1, and TRBD1 aligns with 11 junction nucleotides. CDR1 and CDR2, looked up from the germline V gene (reference sequence), are LNHDA and SQIVND. The CDR3 holds 16 amino acids from the cysteine to the phenylalanine. The retained sequence is limited to the CDR3, 48 bases, with the frame set at the first base. Trimming accounts for 5 bases at V and 2 bases at J, while the number of junction bases matched to no gene is 5.